Shown below are 11 T cell receptor beta chains from a single sample sequenced in a study of identical twins. TCRdb recomputed calls from the 5' RACE reads with MiXCR, one row per CDR3 protein. The data contain fewer than 900,000 distinct CDR3 sequences, around a sixth of them singletons. These records were also assigned to another study, of T cells expressing NK-cell markers.

Sequenced: PBMCs. Every receptor here comes from a woman younger than 35 in good health.

This clonotype has just a few counts. The rearrangement links TRBV10-3 to TRBJ2-1; either TRBD1 or TRBD2 may supply D (6 bases each). This CDR3 comprises 15 residues. The V end lost 10 bases, the J end lost 0 bases, and 16 bases lay between the germline ends. Germline CDR1 ENHRY, CDR2 SYGVKD. CDR3 residues: CATQGGTTSYNEQFF. CDR3 in DNA: TGTGCCACTCAGGGCGGGACAACCTCCTACAATGAGCAGTTCTTC.

In this sample, this clonotype turned up a few times. The chain joins TRBV20-1 to TRBJ1-2; D might be TRBD1 (6 bases). Germline V gene sequence: CDR1 DFQATT, CDR2 SNEGSKA (reference sequence). Trimming stripped 5 bases from V and 5 bases from J, with 15 bases between. The CDR3 extends over 13 amino acids. As DNA, the CDR3 is TGCAGTGCTCCGGACAGAAATTATTATGGCTACACCTTC. The encoded protein is CSAPDRNYYGYTF.

This clonotype was observed many times. The V and J genes are TRBV2 and TRBJ2-7; no firm D call. Between the trimmed V and J ends, which lost 7 bases and 0 bases, there was a span of 10 bases. Germline-derived CDR1 and CDR2 are SNHLY and FYNNEI. This CDR3 has 13 residues. CDR3 region: CASTETDSYEQYF. The CDR3 DNA reads as TGTGCCAGCACCGAAACAGACTCCTACGAGCAGTACTTC. Variable domain in full (rest from reference TRBV2 and TRBJ2-7): EPEVTQTPSHQVTQMGQEVILRCVPISNHLYFYWYRQILGQKVEFLVSFYNNEISEKSEIFDDQFSVERPDGSNFTLKIRSTKLEDSAMYFCASTETDSYEQYFGPGTRLTVT.

Worth noting for this clonotype: One end of the junction is discordant with germline, which a read error may explain. J is TRBJ2-7 and V is TRBV6-2 or TRBV6-3; 11 bases are a match to TRBD2. From germline, CDR1 is MNHEY and CDR2 SVGEGT. This CDR3 is 12 amino acids long. The CDR3 nucleotides read TGTGCCAGCCGAAGGCTAGCGGGAGGAGTGGACTTC. This translates into CASRRLAGGVDF.

V gene TRBV10-2 combines with J gene TRBJ2-1, with TRBD2 identical over 7 bases. The V gene end was trimmed by 1 base and the J gene end by 6 bases; junction bases not matched to a gene: 3. The CDR3 contains 14 residues. Per germline, CDR1 WSHSY and CDR2 SAAADI. CDR3 DNA sequence: TGCGCCAGCAGTGAGTTGGTAGCGGGCAATGAGCAGTTCTTC. It yields the protein CASSELVAGNEQFF.

This clonotype was seen repeatedly, ten times or more. This chain uses TRBV6-2 or TRBV6-3 with TRBJ2-1; D remains unclear. CDR3 length: 11 residues. Looked up from germline, CDR1 is MNHEY and CDR2 is SVGEGT. Between the trimmed V and J ends, which lost 2 bases and 10 bases, there was a span of 6 bases. CDR3 residues: CASSYSREQFF. The CDR3 bases are TGTGCCAGCAGTTACAGTAGGGAGCAGTTCTTC.

V is TRBV20-1 and J is TRBJ2-1; D unclear. V lost 3 bases and J lost 0, with 9 bases in between. The CDR3 is made up of 14 amino acids. The germline V gene has CDR1 DFQATT and CDR2 SNEGSKA (reference sequence). In DNA form, the CDR3 reads TGCAGTGCTAGTCGTCCGAGCTCCTACAATGAGCAGTTCTTC. This sequence encodes CSASRPSSYNEQFF.

The chain is built from TRBV4-3 and TRBJ2-1; 7 nucleotides align to TRBD1. Germline V CDR1 and CDR2: LGHNA, YSLEER. V was pared by 1 base and J by 12 bases, with 0 bases of the junction left unmatched. This CDR3 is built from 11 residues. The CDR3 DNA reads TGCGCCAGCAGCCAAGGGGACAGGCAGTTCTTC. This gives the protein CASSQGDRQFF.

Only a few counts were recorded for this clonotype. This sequence joins TRBV6-1 and TRBJ2-2; D unclear. V lost 2 bases and J lost 4, with 8 bases in between. The length of the CDR3 is 14 residues. CDR1 is MNHNS and CDR2 is SASEGT in the germline V gene. CDR3 residues: CASSENLFTGELFF. The CDR3 DNA sequence: TGTGCCAGCAGTGAAAATCTGTTCACCGGGGAGCTGTTTTTT.

This clonotype was observed a handful of times. This rearrangement joins TRBV20-1 to TRBJ2-2, with a possible D match to TRBD1 (6 bases). This CDR3 has 11 amino acids. Germline V gives CDR1 DFQATT, CDR2 SNEGSKA (reference sequence). The ends were cut back, 5 bases at V and 6 bases at J, with 7 bases in the middle. The chain's CDR3 is CSAYRAGELFF. DNA of the CDR3: TGCAGTGCTTACAGGGCCGGGGAGCTGTTTTTT.

In this sample, this clonotype turned up many times. The V call is TRBV12-3 or TRBV12-4, the J call TRBJ1-4; weak D call: TRBD1 (5 bases). The CDR3 loop spans 15 amino acids. V was trimmed by 4 bases and J by 8 bases, leaving 17 bases between them. For the CDR3, the DNA is TGTGCCAGCAGTTACCGCGCGCACGGGGGGGAAAAACTGTTTTTT. This codes for CASSYRAHGGEKLFF.